These T cell receptor beta chains were read from a single sample in a study of blood T cell repertoires in COVID-19. Profiled with immunoSEQ multiplex PCR; TCRdb holds only in-frame clones, not every one. Among roughly 160,000 clones listed, approximately 79% were seen once. The sample consisted of peripheral blood. These receptors were taken from a woman at least 80 years old with acute or convalescent COVID-19. Both conserved end residues are part of each CDR3. D genes are given only for firm matches. Clone size appears in some rows only: once, few, many, or a class for an expanded clone.

>-|TRBV2|TRBJ1-2|-
TGTGCCAGCAGTCTCGAGGCTAACTATGGCTACACCTTC
CASSLEANYGYTF
>-|TRBV18|TRBJ1-6|-
TGTGCCAGCTCACCACCTCAGGGGAATTCACCCCTCCACTTT
CASSPPQGNSPLHF
>few|TRBV7-9|TRBJ1-4|-
TGTGCCAGCAGCCTAAGAAATTTAGAAAAACTGTTTTTT
CASSLRNLEKLFF
>few|TRBV5-1|TRBJ1-5|-
TGCGCCAGCAGCTTGGATATCGGCAATCAGCCCCAGCATTTT
CASSLDIGNQPQHF
>many|TRBV5-1|TRBJ1-6|TRBD1
TGCGCCAGCAGCCCGACGGGGGACAGTAATAATTCACCCCTCCACTTT
CASSPTGDSNNSPLHF
>many|TRBV19|TRBJ1-6|-
TGTGCCAGTAAAGGGGTAGAAACAGGAAGGACACCCCTCCACTTT
CASKGVETGRTPLHF
>-|TRBV5-4|TRBJ2-1|-
TGTGCCAGCAGCCCTCGGGGGGCGTACAATGAGCAGTTCTTC
CASSPRGAYNEQFF
>-|TRBV27|TRBJ2-7|-
TGTGCCAGCAGTCCTGGGGCAGTGGCCGAGCAGTACTTC
CASSPGAVAEQYF
>-|TRBV30|TRBJ1-3|-
TGTGCCTGGACTTGGACGGGATATGGAAACACCATATATTTT
CAWTWTGYGNTIYF
>few|TRBV6-2/TRBV6-3|TRBJ1-1|TRBD1
TGTGCCAGCAGTTACTCGACAGGGGACACTGAAGCTTTCTTT
CASSYSTGDTEAFF
>-|TRBV10-1|TRBJ2-1|TRBD2
TGCGCCAGCAGTGGGATAGCGGGAAGCAGCTCCTACAATGAGCAGTTCTTC
CASSGIAGSSSYNEQFF
>-|TRBV30|TRBJ2-3|-
TGTGCCTGGAGTCCAGGGAGGGATACGCAGTATTTT
CAWSPGRDTQYF
>-|TRBV28|TRBJ2-7|TRBD2
TGTGCCAGCAGTTTGGCGGGAGAGTTCCGCGAGCAGTACTTC
CASSLAGEFREQYF
>-|TRBV27|TRBJ1-2|TRBD1
TGTGCCAGCAGTTTCACAGGGGCTCCCACCAGCATCTATGGCTACACCTTC
CASSFTGAPTSIYGYTF
>-|TRBV29-1|TRBJ2-5|-
TGCAGCGGAGGACTACTCCAAGAGACCCAGTACTTC
CSGGLLQETQYF
>-|TRBV30|TRBJ2-7|TRBD1
TGTGCCTGGAGTATCGGGACAGGGGGTCCCTACGAGCAGTACTTC
CAWSIGTGGPYEQYF